A selection of T cell receptor beta chains follows, all from one sample in a study of cytomegalovirus exposure and HLA in healthy donors. This table comes from immunoSEQ multiplex PCR, and its TCRdb copy is limited to in-frame clones, with some not included. The table has 140,000 to 150,000 clones, about 80% seen once. The sample taken for sequencing was PBMCs. All receptors come from a woman aged 60-70 years in good health and CMV-seropositive. The CDR3 runs from the conserved cysteine through the conserved F or W. D genes are given only for firm matches. Where a row states a size, it is once, few, many or the class of an expanded clone; other rows omit it.

j_gene | abundance | d_gene | v_gene | CDR3aa
. | . | TRBD1 | TRBV6-5 | CASRQGWDSYEQYF
TRBJ2-7 | . | TRBD2 | TRBV7-2 | CASGGGRAHEQYF
TRBJ2-1 | . | TRBD1 | TRBV7-2 | CASSSRTGVGEQFF
TRBJ1-2 | few | . | TRBV29-1 | CSVEISGQGYGYTF
. | . | TRBD2 | TRBV7-9 | CASSLGGGPNEQYF
TRBJ1-1 | . | . | TRBV7-9 | CASSLGSRNTEAFF
TRBJ1-2 | . | . | TRBV19 | CASSIAPAQGESLNYGYTF
TRBJ2-5 | few | . | TRBV28 | CASSLSGGETQYF
TRBJ2-2 | . | TRBD1 | TRBV10-3 | CAIDRENTGELFF
TRBJ2-4 | . | TRBD1 | TRBV6-5 | CASSYGQAGRDIQYF
TRBJ2-7 | . | TRBD2 | TRBV29-1 | CSVAAAAAWTSGSVSYEQYF
TRBJ1-1 | . | . | TRBV7-9 | CASSVERTLNTEAFF
TRBJ2-3 | . | . | TRBV11-3 | CASSFRPGVGTDTQYF
TRBJ1-1 | . | . | TRBV5-8 | CASSLNPIGVTEAFF
TRBJ1-1 | . | . | TRBV30 | CAWSYVLDYTEAFF
TRBJ1-5 | . | TRBD1 | TRBV29-1 | CSVRTGGNQPQHF
TRBJ2-5 | once | . | TRBV4-3 | CASSQGGSSQETQYF
TRBJ2-5 | . | . | TRBV9 | CASSVTGEETQYF
TRBJ2-5 | . | . | TRBV6-4 | CASSDSRRYQETQYF
TRBJ2-3 | . | TRBD1 | TRBV25-1 | CASRKTGWGTDTQYF
TRBJ2-5 | . | TRBD2 | TRBV5-4 | CASSPGLAGQETQYF
TRBJ1-1 | . | . | TRBV28 | CASSFWDPEGEAFF
TRBJ2-2 | . | . | TRBV9 | CASSVGPRGTSPGELFF
TRBJ1-1 | . | TRBD1 | TRBV14 | CASSHEDRGGPEAFF
TRBJ1-4 | . | TRBD1 | TRBV2 | CASRADRGNEKLFF
TRBJ1-4 | . | TRBD1 | TRBV27 | CASSRTGWGEKLFF
TRBJ2-1 | . | TRBD2 | TRBV30 | CAWSAITSVTYNEQFF
TRBJ2-3 | . | . | TRBV19 | CASSIRERDTQYF
TRBJ1-1 | . | . | TRBV30 | CALTPMNTEAFF
TRBJ2-1 | once | TRBD2 | TRBV4-1 | CASRGLAESPTYNEQFF
TRBJ2-7 | once | TRBD1 | TRBV2 | CASGGTGAYEQYF
TRBJ2-7 | . | TRBD1 | TRBV5-1 | CASSRQGKYEQYF
TRBJ2-5 | . | TRBD1 | TRBV7-9 | CASSWQGAGETQYF
TRBJ2-7 | once | . | TRBV28 | CASSPRTAPWSDF
TRBJ2-5 | . | . | TRBV5-1 | CASSLGTEETQYF
TRBJ2-1 | once | TRBD2 | TRBV10-2 | CAGASGVNHEQFF
TRBJ1-1 | . | . | TRBV6-1 | CAGRTAVEAFF